The entry below describes one T cell receptor beta chain. This clone's antigen is unknown. Nothing much larger sits one base from this clone, and base qualities are not available. Participants in the prospective study were enrolled through a virtual design, were aged roughly 18 to 100 years, and lived in fewer than 30 United States geographic areas. In the prospective study, cohorts were assigned on the basis of participant-reported clinical history obtained from a screening survey and a study questionnaire. Each participant in the prospective study had whole blood, serum and a nasopharyngeal or oropharyngeal swab collected by mobile phlebotomists. Over a roughly 2-month period, participants in the prospective study had the option of providing additional blood draws and questionnaires. Prospective study blood samples were shipped either frozen or at room temperature before DNA extraction. The immunoSEQ Assay, a bias-controlled multiplex PCR, was used to amplify TCRbeta CDR3 regions from genomic DNA. Concerning the study's data processing: Within the assay, amplification of reference gene primers was used to estimate how many nucleated cells each sample contained. Sequence reads were collapsed and filtered to measure the absolute abundance of every unique TCRbeta CDR3 rearrangement. Productive Simpson clonality was computed per sample as the square root of Simpson's diversity index over productive rearrangements. Here the immuneACCESS table is served through TCRdb, limited to in-frame sequences with V and J called. Missing clones are a known gap in these copies; in checked studies unresolved V genes cover under half, and the rest lacks a known reason. The V and J calls and clone size come from that table; D and trimming were worked out from the DNA. The sample records some 210,000 clones, roughly 90% of which are singletons. 10% of the sample is held by the ten biggest clonotypes.

These data originate in a study of blood T cell repertoires in COVID-19 (TCRdb year 2020). Background for the entire study: Collaborator samples came from the United States, Italy and Spain and covered acute and convalescent phases of COVID-19. The prospective study material was composed of cDNA or gDNA derived from T cells, B-cell-depleted T cells, or PBMCs. The dataset comprised deeply sampled blood TCRbeta repertoires from subjects exposed to, actively infected with, or recovered from COVID-19. A freely available public database, intended as a resource for researchers studying the immune response to SARS-CoV-2, is where the repertoires were released. The samples were drawn from the first 160 participants of the ongoing ImmuneRACE study and from 950 to 1,500 subjects provided by 6 global collaborators. Sample metadata almost always included a de-identified subject ID, COVID-19 status, age in years and sex. HLA class I and class II types, where available, came from metadata supplied by the sample provider rather than from assay-based typing.

The CDR3 contains 14 residues, cysteine and phenylalanine counted. The sequence is cut down to CDR3 DNA, 42 bases in frame from base 1. V is reduced by 5 bases and J by 0 bases, leaving a spacing of 10 bases between them. In the germline V gene (reference sequence), CDR1 corresponds to SEHNR and CDR2 to FQNEAQ. Broader findings and caveats from the paper: How much clinical and demographic metadata was included differed by source and by participant, and the metadata was provided uncurated.

In this chain, TRBV7-9 is recombined with TRBJ1-1; the D segment cannot be called with confidence. The sample taken for sequencing was PBMCs or T cells enriched from blood (not recorded which). The clonotype comes from a man between 18 and 35 years old with acute COVID-19. The CDR3 has the sequence CASSRGSLNTEAFF. The nucleotide sequence reads TGTGCCAGCAGCCGGGGTTCCTTGAACACTGAAGCTTTCTTT.